These 8 T cell receptor beta chains share one sample of origin, sequenced in a study of blood T cell repertoires in COVID-19. The assay was immunoSEQ multiplex PCR, and TCRdb's table has in-frame clones only and misses some. The data show 200,000 to 250,000 clones, around 87% seen once. Sequences were obtained from PBMCs or T cells enriched from blood (not recorded which). These receptors were collected from a woman between 18 and 29 years old in a cohort exposed to, infected with or recovered from COVID-19 (not recorded which).

The chain has TRBV5-1 and TRBJ1-1, with a weak D call TRBD1 (5 bases). Trimming removed 4 bases from V and 6 bases from J, with 13 bases in between. Germline V lookup: CDR1 SGHRS, CDR2 YFSETQ. The CDR3 sequence is 13 residues long. As DNA, the CDR3 is TGCGCCAGCAGCCCGGACACTTACGCTGAAGCTTTCTTT. It is translated as CASSPDTYAEAFF.

The gene calls are TRBV19 and TRBJ1-5; the D gene is possibly TRBD1 (5 bases). The V end was cut by 3 bases, the J end by 3 bases, with 12 bases between. CDR1 and CDR2 (germline): LNHDA, SQIVND (reference sequence). This CDR3 is built from 15 residues. The CDR3 reads CASSMSGTPNQPQHF. In DNA form, the CDR3 reads TGTGCCAGTAGTATGAGCGGGACCCCCAATCAGCCCCAGCATTTT.

The J gene is TRBJ2-7, the V gene TRBV5-6; 7 bases agree with TRBD2. CDR1 is SGHDT and CDR2 is YYEEEE in the germline V gene. The trim removed 0 bases at V and 7 bases at J, leaving 7 bases unmatched. The CDR3 is 14 residues long. CDR3 sequence: CASSLGGGAWEQYF. The CDR3 DNA reads TGTGCCAGCAGCTTGGGGGGAGGGGCTTGGGAGCAGTACTTC.

The V gene is TRBV12-3 or TRBV12-4, the J gene TRBJ1-4; TRBD1 might be the D (6 bases). This CDR3 is built from 13 residues. V was cut by 3 bases and J by 6 bases, with 8 bases left in between. CDR3 residues: CASSLAGDEKLFF. For the CDR3, the DNA is TGTGCCAGCAGTTTGGCAGGGGATGAAAAACTGTTTTTT.

This chain links TRBV14 with TRBJ2-3; possibly TRBD1 for D (6 bases). V lost 1 base, J lost 1 base, and 9 bases lay in between. Per the germline V gene, CDR1 is SGHDN and CDR2 is FVKESK. This CDR3 has 15 amino acids. The CDR3 DNA is TGTGCCAGCAGCCAAGGGGGGCGCGGCACAGATACGCAGTATTTT. Its protein is CASSQGGRGTDTQYF.

CDR3 nucleotide sequence: TGTGCCACCAGTCCTCCGTTGGGTGAACAGAGCAATCAGCCCCAGCATTTT. Amino acids: CATSPPLGEQSNQPQHF. The gene calls are TRBV24-1 and TRBJ1-5, with D hard to call. The V end lost 6 bases, the J end lost 1 base, and 18 bases lay between the germline ends. Germline V CDR1 and CDR2: KGHDR, SFDVKD. There are 17 residues in the CDR3.

The chain is built from TRBV9 and TRBJ2-2, with TRBD1 matching over 9 bases. The CDR3 is made up of 15 amino acids. The ends lost 3 bases at V and 3 bases at J; junction bases unmatched: 3. CDR1 is SGDLS and CDR2 is YYNGEE in the germline V gene. Written as DNA, the CDR3 is TGTGCCAGCAGCGGGGGACAGGGATACACCGGGGAGCTGTTTTTT. Translating gives CASSGGQGYTGELFF.

The chain has TRBV6-1 and TRBJ1-1; a possible D gene is TRBD1 (5 bases). Germline V lookup: CDR1 MNHNS, CDR2 SASEGT. V gave up 4 bases and J gave up 8 bases, with 14 bases separating them. The CDR3 runs 13 residues. The CDR3 here is CASSVDTGGEAFF. CDR3 DNA sequence: TGTGCCAGCAGTGTCGACACCGGGGGAGAAGCTTTCTTT.